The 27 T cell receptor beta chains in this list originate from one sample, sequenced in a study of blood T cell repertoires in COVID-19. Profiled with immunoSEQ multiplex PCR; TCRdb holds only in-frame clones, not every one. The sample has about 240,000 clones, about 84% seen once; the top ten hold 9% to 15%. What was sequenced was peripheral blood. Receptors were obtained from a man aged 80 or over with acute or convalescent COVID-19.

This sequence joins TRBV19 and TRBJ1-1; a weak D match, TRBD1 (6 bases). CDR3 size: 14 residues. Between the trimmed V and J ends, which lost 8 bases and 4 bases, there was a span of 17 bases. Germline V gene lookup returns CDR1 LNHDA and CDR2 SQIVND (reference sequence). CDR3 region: CASSIGGVGTEAFF. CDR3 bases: TGTGCCAGTTCAATAGGGGGGGTCGGCACTGAAGCTTTCTTT.

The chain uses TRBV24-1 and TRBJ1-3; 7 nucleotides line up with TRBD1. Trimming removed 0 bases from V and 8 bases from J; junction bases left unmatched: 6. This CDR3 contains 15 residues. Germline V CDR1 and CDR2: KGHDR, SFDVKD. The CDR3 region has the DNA TGTGCCACCAGTGATTTGCAGGGGGGACCTGACACCATATATTTT. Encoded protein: CATSDLQGGPDTIYF.

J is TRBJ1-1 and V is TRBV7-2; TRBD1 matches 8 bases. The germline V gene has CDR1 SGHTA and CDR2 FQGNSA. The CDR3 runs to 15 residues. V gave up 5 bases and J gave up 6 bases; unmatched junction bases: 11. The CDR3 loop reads CASSARGLLPAEAFF. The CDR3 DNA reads TGTGCCAGCAGCGCCAGGGGGCTACTACCCGCTGAAGCTTTCTTT.

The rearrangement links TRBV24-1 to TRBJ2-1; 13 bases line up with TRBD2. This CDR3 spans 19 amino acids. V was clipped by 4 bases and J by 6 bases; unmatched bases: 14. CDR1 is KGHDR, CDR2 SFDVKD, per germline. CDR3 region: CATSDPGLAGVSTGNEQFF. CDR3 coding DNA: TGTGCCACCAGTGACCCCGGACTAGCGGGAGTGAGTACCGGCAATGAGCAGTTCTTC.

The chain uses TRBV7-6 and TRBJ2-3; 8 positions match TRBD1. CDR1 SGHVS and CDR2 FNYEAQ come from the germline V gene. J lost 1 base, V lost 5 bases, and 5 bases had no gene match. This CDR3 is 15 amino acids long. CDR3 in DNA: TGTGCCAGCAGCCCCGGGACAGGACGCACAGATACGCAGTATTTT. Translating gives CASSPGTGRTDTQYF.

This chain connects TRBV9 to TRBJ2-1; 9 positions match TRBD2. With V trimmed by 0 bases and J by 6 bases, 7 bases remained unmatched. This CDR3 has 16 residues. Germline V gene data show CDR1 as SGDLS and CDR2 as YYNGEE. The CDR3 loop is CASSVGASSGVNEQFF. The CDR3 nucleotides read TGTGCCAGCAGCGTAGGGGCGTCTAGCGGGGTCAATGAGCAGTTCTTC.

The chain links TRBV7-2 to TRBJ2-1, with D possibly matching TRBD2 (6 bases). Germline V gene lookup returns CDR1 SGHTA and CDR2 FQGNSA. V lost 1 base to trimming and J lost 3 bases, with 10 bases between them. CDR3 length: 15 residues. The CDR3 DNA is TGTGCCAGCAGCTTAGGGACTATCCTCTACAATGAGCAGTTCTTC. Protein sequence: CASSLGTILYNEQFF. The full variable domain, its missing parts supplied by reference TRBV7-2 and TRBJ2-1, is GAGVSQSPSNKVTEKGKDVELRCDPISGHTALYWYRQSLGQGLEFLIYFQGNSAPDKSGLPSDRFSAERTGGSVSTLTIQRTQQEDSAVYLCASSLGTILYNEQFFGPGTRLTVL.

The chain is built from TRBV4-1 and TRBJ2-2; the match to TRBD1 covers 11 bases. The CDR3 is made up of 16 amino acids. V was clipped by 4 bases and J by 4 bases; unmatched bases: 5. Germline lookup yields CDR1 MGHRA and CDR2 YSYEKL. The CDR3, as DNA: TGCGCCAGCAGCCTAACAGGGACAGGGGGCACCGGGGAGCTGTTTTTT. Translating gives CASSLTGTGGTGELFF.

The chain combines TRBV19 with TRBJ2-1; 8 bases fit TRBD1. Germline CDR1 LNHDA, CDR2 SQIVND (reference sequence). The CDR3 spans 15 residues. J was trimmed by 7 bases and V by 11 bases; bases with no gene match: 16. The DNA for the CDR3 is TGTGCCTCAAGCAGAGTGACAGGGGAAGGAAATGAGCAGTTCTTC. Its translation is CASSRVTGEGNEQFF. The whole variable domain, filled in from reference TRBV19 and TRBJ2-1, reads DGGITQSPKYLFRKEGQNVTLSCEQNLNHDAMYWYRQDPGQGLRLIYYSQIVNDFQKGDIAEGYSVSREKKESFPLTVTSAQKNPTAFYLCASSRVTGEGNEQFFGPGTRLTVL.

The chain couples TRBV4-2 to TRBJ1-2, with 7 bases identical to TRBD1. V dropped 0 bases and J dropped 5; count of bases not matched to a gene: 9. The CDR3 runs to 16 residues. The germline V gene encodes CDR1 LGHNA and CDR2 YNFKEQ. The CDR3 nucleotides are TGTGCCAGCAGCCAAGATGGGGGACAGACTCTATATGGCTACACCTTC. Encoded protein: CASSQDGGQTLYGYTF.

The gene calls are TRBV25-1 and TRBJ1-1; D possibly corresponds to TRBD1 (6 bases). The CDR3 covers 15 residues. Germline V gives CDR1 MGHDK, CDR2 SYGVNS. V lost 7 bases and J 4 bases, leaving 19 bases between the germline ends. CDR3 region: CASIQTGTRGTEAFF. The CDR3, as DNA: TGTGCCAGCATCCAAACAGGGACTAGGGGCACTGAAGCTTTCTTT.

The chain's CDR3 is CASSSQGALGSPLHF. For the CDR3, the DNA is TGTGCCAGCAGCTCCCAGGGGGCCCTTGGTTCACCCCTCCACTTT. V and J are TRBV7-2 and TRBJ1-6; 8 nucleotides align to TRBD1. Trimming at V came to 4 bases and at J to 9 bases, leaving 8 bases not matched to a gene. Germline CDR1 SGHTA, CDR2 FQGNSA. The CDR3 sequence is 15 residues long.

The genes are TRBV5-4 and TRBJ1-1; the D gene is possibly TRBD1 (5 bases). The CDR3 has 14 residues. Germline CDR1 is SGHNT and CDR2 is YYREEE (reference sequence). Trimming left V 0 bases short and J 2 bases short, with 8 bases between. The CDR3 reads CASSLVRTNTEAFF. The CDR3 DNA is TGTGCCAGCAGCTTGGTACGGACAAACACTGAAGCTTTCTTT.

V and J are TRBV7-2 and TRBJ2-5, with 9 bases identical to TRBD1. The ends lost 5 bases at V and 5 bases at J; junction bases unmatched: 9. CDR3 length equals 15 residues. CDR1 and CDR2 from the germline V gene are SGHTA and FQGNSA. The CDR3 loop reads CASSKSRDRVETQYF. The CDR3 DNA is TGTGCCAGCAGCAAGTCCCGGGACAGGGTTGAGACCCAGTACTTC.

The CDR3 region is CASSWDRTSTDTQYF. The CDR3 nucleotides are TGCGCCAGCAGCTGGGACAGGACTAGCACAGATACGCAGTATTTT. The chain combines TRBV5-1 with TRBJ2-3; 8 nucleotides match TRBD1. Germline assignment: CDR1 SGHRS and CDR2 YFSETQ. This CDR3 is built from 15 residues. The trim removed 3 bases at V and 0 bases at J, leaving 3 bases unmatched.

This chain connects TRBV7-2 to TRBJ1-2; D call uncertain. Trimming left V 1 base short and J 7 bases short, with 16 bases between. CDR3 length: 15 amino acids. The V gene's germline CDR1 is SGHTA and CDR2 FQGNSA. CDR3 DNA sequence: TGTGCCAGCAGCTTAGTGACCTCCTCGGGGTCTGGCTACACCTTC. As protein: CASSLVTSSGSGYTF.

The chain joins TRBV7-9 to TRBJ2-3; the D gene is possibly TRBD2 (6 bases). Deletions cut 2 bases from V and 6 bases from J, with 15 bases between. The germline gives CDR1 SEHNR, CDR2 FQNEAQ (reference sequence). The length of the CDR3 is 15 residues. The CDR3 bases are TGTGCCAGCAGCTTAACCGGGACTGTGGGGGATACGCAGTATTTT. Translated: CASSLTGTVGDTQYF.

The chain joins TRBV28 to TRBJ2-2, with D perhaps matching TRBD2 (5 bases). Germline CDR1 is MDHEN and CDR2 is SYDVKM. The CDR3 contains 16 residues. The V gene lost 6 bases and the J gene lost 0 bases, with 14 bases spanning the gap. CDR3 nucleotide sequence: TGTGCCAGCAGCCCCGGACTGATCGCGAACACCGGGGAGCTGTTTTTT. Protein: CASSPGLIANTGELFF.

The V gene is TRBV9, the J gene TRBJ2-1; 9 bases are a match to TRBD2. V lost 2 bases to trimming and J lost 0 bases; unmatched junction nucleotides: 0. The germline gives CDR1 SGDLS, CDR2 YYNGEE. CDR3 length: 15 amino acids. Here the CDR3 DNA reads TGTGCCAGCAGCGTTAGCGGGAGCTCCTACAATGAGCAGTTCTTC. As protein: CASSVSGSSYNEQFF.

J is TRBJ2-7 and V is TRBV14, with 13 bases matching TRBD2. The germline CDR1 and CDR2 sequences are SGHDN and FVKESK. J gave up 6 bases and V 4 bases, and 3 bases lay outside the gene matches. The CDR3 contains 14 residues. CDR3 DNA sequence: TGTGCCAGCAGCCCGGGACTAGCGGGGAGCGAGCAGTACTTC. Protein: CASSPGLAGSEQYF.

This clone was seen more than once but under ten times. The DNA of the CDR3 is TGTGCCATCGCGGGACAGGGGGCAGATCAGCCCCAGCATTTT. Translating it yields CAIAGQGADQPQHF. The chain uses TRBV10-3 and TRBJ1-5, with TRBD1 matching 12 bases. This CDR3 has 14 residues. The V segment lost 8 bases and the J segment 5 bases; nucleotides outside the gene matches: 4. CDR1 is ENHRY, CDR2 SYGVKD, per germline.

The CDR3 coding sequence is TGTGCCAGCAGCTCGGCGGGGCGTTCTGGCACCTTC. Translated: CASSSAGRSGTF. The V call is TRBV11-2, the J call TRBJ1-2, with a possible D match to TRBD1 (5 bases). The V gene lost 4 bases and the J gene lost 13 bases, with 16 bases spanning the gap. Germline-derived CDR1 and CDR2 are SGHAT and FQNNGV. The length of the CDR3 is 12 residues.

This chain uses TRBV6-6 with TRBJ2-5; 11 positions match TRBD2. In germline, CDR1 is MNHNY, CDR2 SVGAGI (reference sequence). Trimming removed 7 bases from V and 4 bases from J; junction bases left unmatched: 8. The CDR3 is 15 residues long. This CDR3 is CASNLQGTSGETQYF. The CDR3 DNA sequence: TGTGCCAGCAACTTACAGGGGACTAGCGGAGAGACCCAGTACTTC.

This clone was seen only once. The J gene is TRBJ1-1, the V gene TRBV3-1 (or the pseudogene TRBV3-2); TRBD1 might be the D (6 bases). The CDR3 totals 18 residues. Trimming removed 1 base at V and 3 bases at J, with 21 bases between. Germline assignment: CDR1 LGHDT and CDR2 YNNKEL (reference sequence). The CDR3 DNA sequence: TGTGCCAGCAGCCAAGTGACCACAGGGTCGGTTCTTTACACTGAAGCTTTCTTT. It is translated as CASSQVTTGSVLYTEAFF.

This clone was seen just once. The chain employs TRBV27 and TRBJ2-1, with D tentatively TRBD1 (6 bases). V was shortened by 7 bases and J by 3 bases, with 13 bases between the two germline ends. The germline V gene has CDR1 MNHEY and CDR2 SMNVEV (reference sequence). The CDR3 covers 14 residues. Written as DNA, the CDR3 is TGTGCCAGCACCGCGCGAGGGGGCTACAATGAGCAGTTCTTC. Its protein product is CASTARGGYNEQFF.

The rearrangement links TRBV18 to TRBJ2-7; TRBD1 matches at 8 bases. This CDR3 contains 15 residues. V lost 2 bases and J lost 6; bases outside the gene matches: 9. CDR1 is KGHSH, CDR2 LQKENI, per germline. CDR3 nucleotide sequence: TGTGCCAGCTCACCATTCCCGGACAGGGAATCCGAGCAGTACTTC. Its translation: CASSPFPDRESEQYF.

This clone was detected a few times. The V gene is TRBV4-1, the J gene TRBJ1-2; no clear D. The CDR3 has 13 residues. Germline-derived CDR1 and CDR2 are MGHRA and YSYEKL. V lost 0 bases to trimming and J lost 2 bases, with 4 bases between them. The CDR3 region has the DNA TGCGCCAGCAGCCAAGACTTAAACTATGGCTACACCTTC. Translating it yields CASSQDLNYGYTF.